This paragraph covers one TCR beta chain sequence. This record comes from a study of T cell responses to AZD1222 COVID-19 vaccine. The CDR3 consists of 13 residues. Trimming left V 2 bases short and J 10 bases short, with 14 bases between. CDR1 KGHSH and CDR2 LQKENI come from the germline V gene. Data came from immunoSEQ multiplex PCR; TCRdb stores just in-frame clones and leaves some out. The sample holds 100,000 or so clones; approximately 90% are singletons and the top ten take 1% to 1.5%. The sequencing here drew on peripheral blood, taken on day 0 of AZD1222 vaccination. This sequence joins TRBV18 and TRBJ1-2; D is possibly TRBD1 (5 bases). This TCR was recovered from an adult in good health. The DNA of the CDR3 is TGTGCCAGCTCACCATCGGGGGAGGGGACCTACACCTTC. It yields the protein CASSPSGEGTYTF.